This paragraph reports one T cell receptor beta chain. Clones were sequenced by immunoSEQ multiplex PCR, and TCRdb holds only the in-frame ones, with some missing. Of 110,000 or so clones in the sample, 65% to 80% were seen once. The source of the sample is a study of blood T cell repertoires in COVID-19. Study as a whole: Acute-phase and convalescent COVID-19 samples originated in the United States, Italy and Spain.

The CDR3 length is 12 residues. Germline CDR1 and CDR2: SNHLY and FYNNEI. The J segment lost 10 bases and the V segment lost 8 bases, leaving 2 bases of the junction unmatched. This chain connects TRBV2 to TRBJ2-1, with 13 bases identical to TRBD2. This sequence originates from a man aged 70-80 years with acute or convalescent COVID-19. What was sequenced was peripheral blood. This CDR3 reads CASGTSGKEQFF. The DNA for the CDR3 is TGTGCCAGCGGGACTAGCGGGAAGGAGCAGTTCTTC.